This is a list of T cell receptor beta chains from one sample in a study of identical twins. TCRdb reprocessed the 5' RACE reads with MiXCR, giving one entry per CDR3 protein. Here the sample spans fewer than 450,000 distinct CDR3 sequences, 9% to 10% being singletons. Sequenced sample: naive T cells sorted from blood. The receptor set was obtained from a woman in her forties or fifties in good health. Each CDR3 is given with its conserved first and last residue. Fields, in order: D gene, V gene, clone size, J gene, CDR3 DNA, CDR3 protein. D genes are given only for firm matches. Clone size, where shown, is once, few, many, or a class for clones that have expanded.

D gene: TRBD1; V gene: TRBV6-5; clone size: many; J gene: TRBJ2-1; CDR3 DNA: TGTGCCAGCAGTTACAGTGCCGGGACAGGGGCTGTCGAGCAGTTCTTC; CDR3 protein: CASSYSAGTGAVEQFF
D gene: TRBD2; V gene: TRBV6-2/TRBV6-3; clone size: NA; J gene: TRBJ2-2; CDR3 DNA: TGTGCCACCAGTTTAGCGGGAGAGATGACCGGGGAGCTGTTTTTT; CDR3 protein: CATSLAGEMTGELFF
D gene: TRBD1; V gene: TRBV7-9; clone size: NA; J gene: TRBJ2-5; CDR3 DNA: TGTGCCAGCAGCTTCGACAGGGGAGCCCCAGAGACCCAGTACTTC; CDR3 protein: CASSFDRGAPETQYF
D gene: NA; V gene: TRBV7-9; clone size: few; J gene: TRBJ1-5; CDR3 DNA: TGTGCCAGCAGCTTAGGCAGGGGAAACAATCAGCCCCAGCATTTT; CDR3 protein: CASSLGRGNNQPQHF
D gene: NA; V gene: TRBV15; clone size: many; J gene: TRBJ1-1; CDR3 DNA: TGTGCCACCAGCAGTGCGGAGAGGGGTGAAGCTTTCTTT; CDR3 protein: CATSSAERGEAFF
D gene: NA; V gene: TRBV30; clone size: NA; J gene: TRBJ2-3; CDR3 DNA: TGTGCCTGGAGGGGGGTAGCCCAAGATACGCAGTATTTT; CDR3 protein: CAWRGVAQDTQYF
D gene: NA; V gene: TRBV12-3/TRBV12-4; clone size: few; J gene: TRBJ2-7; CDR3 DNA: TGTGCCAGCAGTTTACACAGGGACCCCTGGGAGCAGTACTTC; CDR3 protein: CASSLHRDPWEQYF
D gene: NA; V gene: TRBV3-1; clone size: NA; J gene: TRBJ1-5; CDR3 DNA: TGTGCCAGCAGCCCCGTCCCGGGGGCAAGCCAGCATTTT; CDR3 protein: CASSPVPGASQHF
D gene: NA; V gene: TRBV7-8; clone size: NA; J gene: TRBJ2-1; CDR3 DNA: TGTGCCTCGGGATTCTCCTACAATGAGCAGTTCTTC; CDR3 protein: CASGFSYNEQFF
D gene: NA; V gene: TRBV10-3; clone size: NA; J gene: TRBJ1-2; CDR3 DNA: TGTGCCATCAGTGAAACGCATGGCTACACCTTC; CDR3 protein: CAISETHGYTF
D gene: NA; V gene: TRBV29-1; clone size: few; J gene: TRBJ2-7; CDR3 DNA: TGCAGCGTTGACGTCGGGGGCGGTGAGCAGTACTTC; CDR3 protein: CSVDVGGGEQYF
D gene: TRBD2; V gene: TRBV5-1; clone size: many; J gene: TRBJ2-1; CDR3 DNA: TGCGCCAGCAGCTTCTTTCCTTTAGCGGGGGACAATGAGCAGTTCTTC; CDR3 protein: CASSFFPLAGDNEQFF
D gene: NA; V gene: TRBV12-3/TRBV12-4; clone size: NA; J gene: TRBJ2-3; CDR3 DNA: TGTGCCAGCAGTTTAGGTTTGGGCTCCTTAAGCACAGATACGCAGTATTTT; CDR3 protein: CASSLGLGSLSTDTQYF
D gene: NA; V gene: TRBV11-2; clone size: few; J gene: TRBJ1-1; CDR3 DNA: TGTGCCAGCAGCTTTGCTGCAGGCCCGAACACTGAAGCTTTCTTT; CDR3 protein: CASSFAAGPNTEAFF
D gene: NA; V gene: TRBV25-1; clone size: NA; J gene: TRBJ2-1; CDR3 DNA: TGTGCCAGCAGAGACCCAGGGAGCTCCTACAATGAGCAGTTCTTC; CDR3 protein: CASRDPGSSYNEQFF
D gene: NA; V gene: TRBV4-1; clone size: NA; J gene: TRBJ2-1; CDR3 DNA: TGCGCCAGCAGCCAGGGCCAGGGGCGAGGCAATGAGCAGTTCTTC; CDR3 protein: CASSQGQGRGNEQFF
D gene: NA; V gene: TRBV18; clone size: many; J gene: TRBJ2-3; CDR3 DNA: TGTGCCAGCTCACCCCCTTCGACAGATACGCAGTATTTT; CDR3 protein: CASSPPSTDTQYF
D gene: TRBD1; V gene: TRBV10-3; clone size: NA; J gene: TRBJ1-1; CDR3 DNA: TGTGCCATCAGTGGGGACAGGGCGAACACTGAAGCTTTCTTT; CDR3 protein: CAISGDRANTEAFF
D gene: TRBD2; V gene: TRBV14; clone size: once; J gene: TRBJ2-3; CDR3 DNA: TGTGCCAGCAGCCAGCCGAACGGCGGGAGCGGGACAGATACGCAGTATTTT; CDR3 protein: CASSQPNGGSGTDTQYF
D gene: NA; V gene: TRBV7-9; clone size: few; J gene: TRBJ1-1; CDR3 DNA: TGTGCCAGCAGCTTAGCGGACGGGTTGAACACTGAAGCTTTCTTT; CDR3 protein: CASSLADGLNTEAFF
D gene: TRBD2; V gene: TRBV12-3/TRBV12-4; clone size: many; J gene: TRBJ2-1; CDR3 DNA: TGTGCCAGCAGTTTATATCCTAGCGGGAGTACCCAGTTCTTC; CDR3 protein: CASSLYPSGSTQFF
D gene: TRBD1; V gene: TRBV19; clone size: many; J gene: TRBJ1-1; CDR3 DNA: TGTGCCAGCCAAAAACCGGGACAGATAAACACTGAAGCTTTCTTT; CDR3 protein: CASQKPGQINTEAFF
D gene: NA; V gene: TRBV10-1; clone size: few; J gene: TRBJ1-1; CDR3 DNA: TGCGCCAGCAGTGCAGACAGCCAAGTAGAAGCTTTCTTT; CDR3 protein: CASSADSQVEAFF
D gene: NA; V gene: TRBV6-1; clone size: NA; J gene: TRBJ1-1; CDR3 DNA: TGTGCCAGCAGCAAGGACGGCGTGGATGCCACTGAAGCTTTCTTT; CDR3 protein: CASSKDGVDATEAFF
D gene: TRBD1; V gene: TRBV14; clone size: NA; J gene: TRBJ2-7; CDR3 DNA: TGTGCCAGCAGCCAAGGGACAGGGGGCTACGAGCAGTACTTC; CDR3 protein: CASSQGTGGYEQYF
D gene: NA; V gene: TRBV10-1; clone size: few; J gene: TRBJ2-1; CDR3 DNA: TGCGCCAGCAGTGGCTCCCTCCTCGGTGAGCAGTTCTTC; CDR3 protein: CASSGSLLGEQFF
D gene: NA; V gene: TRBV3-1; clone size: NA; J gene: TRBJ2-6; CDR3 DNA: TGTGCCAGCAGCCTACTAGGGGGTCCTGGGGCCAACGTCCTGACTTTC; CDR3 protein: CASSLLGGPGANVLTF
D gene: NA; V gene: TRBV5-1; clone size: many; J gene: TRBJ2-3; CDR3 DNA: TGCGCCAGTACTCTGGAAGGGCTCACAGATACGCAGTATTTT; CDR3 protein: CASTLEGLTDTQYF
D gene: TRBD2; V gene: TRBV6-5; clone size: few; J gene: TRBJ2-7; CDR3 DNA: TGTGCCAGCAGTTACGTAGCGGGAGATTACGAGCAGTACTTC; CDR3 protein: CASSYVAGDYEQYF
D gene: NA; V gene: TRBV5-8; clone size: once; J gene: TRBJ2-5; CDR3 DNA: TGTGCCAGCAGCTTGGGTTATAGAGGACAAGAGACCCAGTACTTC; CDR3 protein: CASSLGYRGQETQYF
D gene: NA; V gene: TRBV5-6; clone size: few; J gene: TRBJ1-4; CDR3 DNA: TGTGCCAGCAGCTTGCGGGGGCCACTCGAAAAACTGTTTTTT; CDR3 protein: CASSLRGPLEKLFF
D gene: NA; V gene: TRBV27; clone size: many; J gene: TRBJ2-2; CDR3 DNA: TGTGCCAGCAGTTTTGTTGCGGGTAACGGGGAGCTGTTTTTT; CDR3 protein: CASSFVAGNGELFF
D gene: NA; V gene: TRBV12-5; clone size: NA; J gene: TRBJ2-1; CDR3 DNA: TGTGCTAGTGGTTTGGTAGCGGTCAATGAGCAGTTCTTC; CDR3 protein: CASGLVAVNEQFF
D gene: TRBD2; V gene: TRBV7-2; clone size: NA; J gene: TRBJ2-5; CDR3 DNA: TGTGCCAGCAGCTTAGATCCCCCTAGCGGGGGCCACCAAGAGACCCAGTACTTC; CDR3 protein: CASSLDPPSGGHQETQYF
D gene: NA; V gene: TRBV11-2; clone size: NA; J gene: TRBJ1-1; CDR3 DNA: TGTGCCAGCAGAGGACAGACCAACACTGAAGCTTTCTTT; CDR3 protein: CASRGQTNTEAFF
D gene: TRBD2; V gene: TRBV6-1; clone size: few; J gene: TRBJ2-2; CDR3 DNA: TGTGCCAGCAGTTTCCGAGGAGCGGGAGGGCCTGACACCGGGGAGCTGTTTTTT; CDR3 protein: CASSFRGAGGPDTGELFF
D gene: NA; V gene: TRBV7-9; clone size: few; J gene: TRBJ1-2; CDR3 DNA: TGTGCCAGCAGTGAGGACAGAGACTATGGCTACACCTTC; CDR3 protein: CASSEDRDYGYTF
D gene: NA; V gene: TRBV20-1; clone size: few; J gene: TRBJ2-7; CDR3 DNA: TGCAGTGCTAGGGGCTTGACGGGAGTTTACGAGCAGTACTTC; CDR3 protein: CSARGLTGVYEQYF
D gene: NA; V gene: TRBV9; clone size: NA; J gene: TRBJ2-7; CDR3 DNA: TGTGCCAGCAGCGTTGGGACGGTCTCCTACGAGCAGTACTTC; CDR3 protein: CASSVGTVSYEQYF
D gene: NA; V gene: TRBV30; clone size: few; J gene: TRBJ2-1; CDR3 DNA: TGTGCCTGGAGTGCGGGAAATGAGCAGTTCTTC; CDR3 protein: CAWSAGNEQFF
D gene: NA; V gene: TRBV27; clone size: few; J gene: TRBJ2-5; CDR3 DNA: TGTGCCAGCGGCCCCCATGGAGGGCCTCAAGAGACCCAGTACTTC; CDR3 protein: CASGPHGGPQETQYF
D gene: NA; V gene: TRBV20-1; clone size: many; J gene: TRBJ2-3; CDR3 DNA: TGCAGTGCTAGTCCCACAGATACGCAGTATTTT; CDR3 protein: CSASPTDTQYF
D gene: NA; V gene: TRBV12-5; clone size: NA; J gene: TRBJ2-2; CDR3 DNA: TGTGCTAGCGATCGCGACCCCTCCACAACCGGGGAGCTGTTTTTT; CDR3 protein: CASDRDPSTTGELFF
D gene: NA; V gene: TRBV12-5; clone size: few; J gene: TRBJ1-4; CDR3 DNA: TGTGCTAGTGGTCCACGCACTGAAAAACTGTTTTTT; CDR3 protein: CASGPRTEKLFF
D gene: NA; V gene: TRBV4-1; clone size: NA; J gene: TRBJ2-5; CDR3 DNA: TGCGCCAGCAGCCAAGATCAAGGGTTGCAAGAGACCCAGTACTTC; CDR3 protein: CASSQDQGLQETQYF
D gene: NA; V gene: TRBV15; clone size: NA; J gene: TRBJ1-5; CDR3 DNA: TGTGCCACCAGTGAGGACAGCCCGCGGCCCCAGCATTTT; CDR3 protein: CATSEDSPRPQHF
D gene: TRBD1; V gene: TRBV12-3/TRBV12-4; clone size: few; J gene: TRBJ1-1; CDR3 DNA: TGTGCCAGCAGGCCCCGGGACAGGGAGAACACTGAAGCTTTCTTT; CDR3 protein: CASRPRDRENTEAFF
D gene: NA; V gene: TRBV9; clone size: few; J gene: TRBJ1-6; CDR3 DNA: TGTGCCAGCAGCGCCAGTGGACGGCTTAATTCACCCCTCCACTTT; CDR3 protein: CASSASGRLNSPLHF
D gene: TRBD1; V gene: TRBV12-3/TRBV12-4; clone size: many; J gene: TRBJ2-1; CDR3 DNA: TGTGCCAGCAGTTCCCGACAGGGTCCCCTCAATGAGCAGTTCTTC; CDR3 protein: CASSSRQGPLNEQFF
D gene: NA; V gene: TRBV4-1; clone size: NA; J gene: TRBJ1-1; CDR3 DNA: TGCGCCAGCAGCCAAGATCAGATGGCGGGCAGTCTGAACACTGAAGCTTTCTTT; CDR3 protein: CASSQDQMAGSLNTEAFF
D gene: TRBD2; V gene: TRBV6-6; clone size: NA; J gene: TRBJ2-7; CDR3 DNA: TGTGCCAGCAGTTACGCCCCCGGCGGGAGGGCCGGCGAGCAGTACTTC; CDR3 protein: CASSYAPGGRAGEQYF
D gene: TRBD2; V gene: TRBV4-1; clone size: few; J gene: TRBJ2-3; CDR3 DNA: TGCGCCAGCAGCCAACCGGGAGGGAGAGATACGCAGTATTTT; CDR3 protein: CASSQPGGRDTQYF
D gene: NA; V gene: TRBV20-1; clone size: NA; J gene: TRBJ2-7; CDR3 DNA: TGCAGTGCATCGGGTCATCGCTCCTACGAGCAGTACTTC; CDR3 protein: CSASGHRSYEQYF
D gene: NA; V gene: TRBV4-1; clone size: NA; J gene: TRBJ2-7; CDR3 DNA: TGCGCCAGCAGCCAAGAACCGGATAACTACGAGCAGTACTTC; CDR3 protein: CASSQEPDNYEQYF